This TCR beta chain derives from a study of shared clonotypes between healthy human individuals. At the level of the study: The donor group consisted of a couple of women and three men, aged 18 to 49. Notes on the study in general: Blood was the sole source, and tissue repertoires probably differ.

This CDR3 is built from 14 residues. Germline CDR1 reads MGHRA; CDR2 reads YSYEKL. V lost 0 bases, J lost 9 bases, and 11 bases lay in between. Using immunoSEQ multiplex PCR, the repertoire was profiled, and TCRdb retains in-frame clones only, with some absent. Here the sample spans some 2,100,000 clones, approximately 95% being singletons. For this clone: Its specificity is not known.

This chain joins TRBV4-1 and TRBJ1-4; a weak D match, TRBD1 (5 bases). Sequencing was done on a sample of naive CD4+ T cells sorted from blood. Subset reported: CD45RA+ positively selected. The source is a man aged 18 to 29 in good health. Here the CDR3 DNA reads TGCGCCAGCAGCCAAGAAAGGGAGGGGAAAAAACTGTTTTTT. It codes for CASSQEREGKKLFF.